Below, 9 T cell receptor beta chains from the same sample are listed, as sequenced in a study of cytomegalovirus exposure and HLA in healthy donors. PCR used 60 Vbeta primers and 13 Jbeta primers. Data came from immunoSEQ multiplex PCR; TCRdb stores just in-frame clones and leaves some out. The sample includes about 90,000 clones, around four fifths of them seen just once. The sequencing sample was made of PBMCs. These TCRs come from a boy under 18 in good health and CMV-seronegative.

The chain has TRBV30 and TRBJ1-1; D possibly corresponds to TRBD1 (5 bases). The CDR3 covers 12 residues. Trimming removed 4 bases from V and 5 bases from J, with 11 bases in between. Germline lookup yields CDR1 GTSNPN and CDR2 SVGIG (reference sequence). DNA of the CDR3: TGTGCCTGGAACCGGGGGGAAACTGAAGCTTTCTTT. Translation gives CAWNRGETEAFF.

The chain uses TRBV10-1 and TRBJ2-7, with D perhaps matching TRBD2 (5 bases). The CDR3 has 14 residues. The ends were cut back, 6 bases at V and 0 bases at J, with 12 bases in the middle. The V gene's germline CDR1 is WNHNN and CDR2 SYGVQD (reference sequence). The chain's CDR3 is CASRSAESSYEQYF. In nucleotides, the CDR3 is TGCGCCAGCAGGTCAGCGGAGAGCTCCTACGAGCAGTACTTC.

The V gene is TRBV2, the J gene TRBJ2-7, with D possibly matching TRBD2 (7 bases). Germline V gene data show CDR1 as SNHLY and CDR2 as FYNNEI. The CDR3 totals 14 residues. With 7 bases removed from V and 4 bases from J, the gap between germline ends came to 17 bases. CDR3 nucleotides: TGTGCCAGCATCGAGGGGGGGGCGCCTTACGAGCAGTACTTC. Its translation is CASIEGGAPYEQYF.

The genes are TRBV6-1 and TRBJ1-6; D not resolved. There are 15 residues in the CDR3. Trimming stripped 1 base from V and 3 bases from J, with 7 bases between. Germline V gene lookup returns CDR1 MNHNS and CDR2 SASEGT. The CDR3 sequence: CASSEGQDYNSPLHF. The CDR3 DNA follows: TGTGCCAGCAGTGAAGGTCAGGACTATAATTCACCCCTCCACTTT.

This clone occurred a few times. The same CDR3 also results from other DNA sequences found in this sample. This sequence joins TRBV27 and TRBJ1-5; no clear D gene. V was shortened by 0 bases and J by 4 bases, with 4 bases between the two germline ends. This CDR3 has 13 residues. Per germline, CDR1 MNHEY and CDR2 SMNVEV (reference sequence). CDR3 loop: CASSLSGNQPQHF. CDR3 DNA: TGTGCCAGCAGTTTATCCGGGAATCAGCCCCAGCATTTT.

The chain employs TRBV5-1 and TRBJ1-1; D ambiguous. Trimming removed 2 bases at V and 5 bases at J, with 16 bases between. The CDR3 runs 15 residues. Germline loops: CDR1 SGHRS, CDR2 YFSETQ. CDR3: CASSFGPPGGTEAFF. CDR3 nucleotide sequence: TGCGCCAGCAGCTTTGGGCCTCCTGGTGGAACTGAAGCTTTCTTT.

The CDR3 is CATSRGRILNTEAFF. The DNA of the CDR3 is TGTGCCACCAGCAGGGGGAGGATACTGAACACTGAAGCTTTCTTT. The chain has TRBV15 and TRBJ1-1; no firm D call. The CDR3 is 15 amino acids. V lost 3 bases to trimming and J lost 0 bases, with 11 bases between them. The V gene's germline CDR1 is LNHNV and CDR2 YYDKDF (reference sequence). The whole variable domain, remainder taken from reference TRBV15 and TRBJ1-1, is DAMVIQNPRYQVTQFGKPVTLSCSQTLNHNVMYWYQQKSSQAPKLLFHYYDKDFNNEADTPDNFQSRRPNTSFCFLDIRSPGLGDTAMYLCATSRGRILNTEAFFGQGTRLTVV.

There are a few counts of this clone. CDR3: CASSPTGVNEKLFF. The CDR3 nucleotides read TGTGCCAGCAGCCCGACAGGAGTAAATGAAAAACTGTTTTTT. The J gene is TRBJ1-4, the V gene TRBV7-2, with D perhaps matching TRBD1 (6 bases). Germline V gives CDR1 SGHTA, CDR2 FQGNSA. V lost 5 bases, J lost 5 bases, and 12 bases lay in between. The CDR3 runs to 14 residues.

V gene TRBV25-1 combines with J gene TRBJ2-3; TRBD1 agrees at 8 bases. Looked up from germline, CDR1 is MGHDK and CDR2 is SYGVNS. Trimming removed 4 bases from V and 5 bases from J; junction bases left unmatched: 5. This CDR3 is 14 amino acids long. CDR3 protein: CASSVGTGGDTQYF. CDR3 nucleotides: TGTGCCAGCAGTGTAGGAACAGGGGGAGATACGCAGTATTTT.